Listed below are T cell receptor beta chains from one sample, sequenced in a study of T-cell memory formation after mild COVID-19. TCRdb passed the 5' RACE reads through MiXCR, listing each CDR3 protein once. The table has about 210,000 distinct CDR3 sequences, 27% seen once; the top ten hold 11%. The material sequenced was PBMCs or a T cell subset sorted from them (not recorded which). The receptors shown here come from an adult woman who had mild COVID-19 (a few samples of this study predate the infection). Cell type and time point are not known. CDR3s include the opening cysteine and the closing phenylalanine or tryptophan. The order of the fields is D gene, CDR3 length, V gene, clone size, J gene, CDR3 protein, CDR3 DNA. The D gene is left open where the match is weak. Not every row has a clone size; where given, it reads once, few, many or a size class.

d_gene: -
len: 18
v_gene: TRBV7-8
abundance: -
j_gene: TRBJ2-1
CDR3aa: CASSLTSGGASSYNEQFF
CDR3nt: TGTGCCAGCAGCTTAACCTCAGGTGGCGCCAGCTCCTACAATGAGCAGTTCTTC

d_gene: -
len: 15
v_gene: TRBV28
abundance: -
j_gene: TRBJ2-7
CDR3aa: CASSYAGRLSYEQYF
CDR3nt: TGTGCCAGCAGCTACGCGGGACGCCTCTCCTACGAGCAGTACTTC

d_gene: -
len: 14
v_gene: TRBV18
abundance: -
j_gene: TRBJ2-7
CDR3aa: CASSRQTGEYEQYF
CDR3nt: TGTGCCAGCTCACGTCAAACGGGGGAGTACGAGCAGTACTTC

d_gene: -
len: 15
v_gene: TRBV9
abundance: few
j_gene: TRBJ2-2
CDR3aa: CASSVGQVNTGELFF
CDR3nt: TGTGCCAGCAGCGTAGGGCAGGTGAACACCGGGGAGCTGTTTTTT

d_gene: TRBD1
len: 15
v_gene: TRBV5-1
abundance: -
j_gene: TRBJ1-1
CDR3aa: CASSLGQGAVTEAFF
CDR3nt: TGCGCCAGCAGCTTGGGCCAGGGGGCGGTAACTGAAGCTTTCTTT

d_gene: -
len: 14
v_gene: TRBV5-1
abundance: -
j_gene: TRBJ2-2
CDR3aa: CASSGGDTTGELFF
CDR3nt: TGCGCCAGCAGCGGGGGGGACACCACCGGGGAGCTGTTTTTT

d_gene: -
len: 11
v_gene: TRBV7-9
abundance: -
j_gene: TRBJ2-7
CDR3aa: CASSSRDEQYF
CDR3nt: TGTGCCAGCAGCTCCAGGGACGAGCAGTACTTC

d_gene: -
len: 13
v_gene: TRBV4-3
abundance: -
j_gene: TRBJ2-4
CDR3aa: CASSQRTADIKYF
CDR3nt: TGCGCCAGCAGCCAACGGACAGCGGACATTAAGTACTTC

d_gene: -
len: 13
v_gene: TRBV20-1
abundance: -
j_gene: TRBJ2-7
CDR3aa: CSVQKTGTYEQYF
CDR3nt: TGCAGTGTTCAAAAGACAGGTACCTACGAGCAGTACTTC

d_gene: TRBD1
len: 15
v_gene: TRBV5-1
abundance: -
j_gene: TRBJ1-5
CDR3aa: CASSPTGTVDQPQHF
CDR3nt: TGCGCCAGCAGCCCCACCGGGACAGTGGATCAGCCCCAGCATTTT

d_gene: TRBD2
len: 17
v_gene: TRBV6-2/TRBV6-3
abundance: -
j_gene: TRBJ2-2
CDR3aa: CASRGRLAGTNTGELFF
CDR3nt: TGTGCCAGCAGGGGGAGACTAGCGGGAACGAACACCGGGGAGCTGTTTTTT

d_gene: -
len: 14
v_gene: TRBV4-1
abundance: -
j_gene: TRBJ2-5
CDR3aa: CASSQLGGKETQYF
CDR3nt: TGCGCCAGCAGCCAACTCGGCGGGAAAGAGACCCAGTACTTC

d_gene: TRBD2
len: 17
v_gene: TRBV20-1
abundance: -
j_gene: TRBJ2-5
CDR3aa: CSATGGTSGRRGETQYF
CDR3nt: TGCAGTGCTACGGGCGGGACTAGCGGGAGACGGGGAGAGACCCAGTACTTC

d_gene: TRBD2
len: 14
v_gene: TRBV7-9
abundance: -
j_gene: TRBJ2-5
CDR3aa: CATAREGPLETQYF
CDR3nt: TGTGCCACGGCTCGGGAGGGCCCTCTTGAGACCCAGTACTTC

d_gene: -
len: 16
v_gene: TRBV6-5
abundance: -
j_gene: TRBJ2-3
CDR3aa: CASSSWVWGGADTQYF
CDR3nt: TGTGCCAGCAGCTCATGGGTCTGGGGGGGCGCGGATACGCAGTATTTT

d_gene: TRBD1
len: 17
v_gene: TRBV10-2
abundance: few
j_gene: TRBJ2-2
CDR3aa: CASRGGQGVSNTGELFF
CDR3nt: TGCGCCAGCAGAGGGGGACAGGGGGTTTCCAACACCGGGGAGCTGTTTTTT

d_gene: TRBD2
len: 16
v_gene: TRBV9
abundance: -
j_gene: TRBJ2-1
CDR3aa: CASSPSGTTAAHEQFF
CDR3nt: TGTGCCAGCAGCCCCAGCGGGACGACTGCCGCCCATGAGCAGTTCTTC

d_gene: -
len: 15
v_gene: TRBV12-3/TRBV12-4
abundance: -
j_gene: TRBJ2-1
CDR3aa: CASSFKGRGYNEQFF
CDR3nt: TGTGCCAGCAGTTTTAAGGGAAGGGGGTACAATGAGCAGTTCTTC

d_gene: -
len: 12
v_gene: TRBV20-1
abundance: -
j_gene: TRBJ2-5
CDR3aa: CSARDAGETQYF
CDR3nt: TGCAGTGCTAGAGATGCCGGTGAGACCCAGTACTTC

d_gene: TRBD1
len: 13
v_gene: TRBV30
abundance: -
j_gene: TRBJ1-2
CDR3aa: CAWSRQGPTVYTF
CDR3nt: TGTGCCTGGAGTAGACAGGGGCCTACGGTCTACACCTTC

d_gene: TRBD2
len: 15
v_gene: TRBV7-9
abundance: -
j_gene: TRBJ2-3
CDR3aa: CASSFEGGSEDTQYF
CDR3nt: TGTGCCAGCAGCTTCGAGGGAGGGAGTGAAGATACGCAGTATTTT

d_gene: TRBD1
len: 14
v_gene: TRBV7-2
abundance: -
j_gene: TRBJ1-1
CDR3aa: CASSLRPGTAEAFF
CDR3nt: TGTGCCAGCAGCTTACGCCCCGGGACAGCTGAAGCTTTCTTT

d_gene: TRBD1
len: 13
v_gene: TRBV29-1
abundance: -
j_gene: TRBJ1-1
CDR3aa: CSVGTGMNTEAFF
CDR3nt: TGCAGCGTTGGGACAGGTATGAACACTGAAGCTTTCTTT

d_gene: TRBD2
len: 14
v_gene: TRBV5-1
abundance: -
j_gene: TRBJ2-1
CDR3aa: CASSFSGGAYEQFF
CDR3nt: TGCGCCAGCAGCTTTAGCGGGGGGGCTTATGAGCAGTTCTTC

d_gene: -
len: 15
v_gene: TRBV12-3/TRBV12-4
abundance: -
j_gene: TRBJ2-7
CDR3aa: CASSFWAGASHEQYF
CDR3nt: TGTGCCAGCAGTTTTTGGGCAGGGGCTTCCCACGAGCAGTACTTC

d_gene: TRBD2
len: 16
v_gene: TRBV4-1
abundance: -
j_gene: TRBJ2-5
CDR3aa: CASSPSTSGGQETQYF
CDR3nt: TGCGCCAGCAGCCCTTCGACTAGCGGGGGGCAAGAGACCCAGTACTTC

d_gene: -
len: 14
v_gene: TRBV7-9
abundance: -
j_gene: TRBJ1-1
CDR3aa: CASSSFGGDTEAFF
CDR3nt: TGTGCCAGCAGCTCATTCGGGGGGGACACTGAAGCTTTCTTT

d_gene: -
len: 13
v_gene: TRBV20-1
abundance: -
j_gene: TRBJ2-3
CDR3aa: CSARDSNTDTQYF
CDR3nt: TGCAGTGCCAGGGACTCTAACACAGATACGCAGTATTTT

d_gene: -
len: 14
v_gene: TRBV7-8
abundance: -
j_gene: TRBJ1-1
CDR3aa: CASSSQGRKTEAFF
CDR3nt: TGTGCCAGCAGCTCCCAAGGGCGGAAGACTGAAGCTTTCTTT

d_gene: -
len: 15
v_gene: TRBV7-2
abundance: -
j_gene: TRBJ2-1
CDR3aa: CASSLGESSYNEQFF
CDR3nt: TGTGCCAGCAGCTTAGGCGAGAGCTCCTACAATGAGCAGTTCTTC

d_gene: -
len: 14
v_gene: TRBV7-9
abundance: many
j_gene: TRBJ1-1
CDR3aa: CASSLGGQNTEAFF
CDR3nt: TGTGCCAGCAGCTTGGGGGGCCAGAACACTGAAGCTTTCTTT

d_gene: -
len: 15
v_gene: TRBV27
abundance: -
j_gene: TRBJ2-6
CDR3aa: CASRPAGTGANVLTF
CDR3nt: TGTGCCAGCCGTCCCGCGGGGACTGGGGCCAACGTCCTGACTTTC

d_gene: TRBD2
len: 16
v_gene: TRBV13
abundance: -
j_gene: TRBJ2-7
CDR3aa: CASSPRLAVSSYEQYF
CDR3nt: TGTGCCAGCAGCCCACGACTAGCTGTCAGCTCCTACGAGCAGTACTTC

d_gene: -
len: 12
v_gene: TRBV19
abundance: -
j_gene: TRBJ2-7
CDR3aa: CASKGPSYEQYF
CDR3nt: TGTGCCAGTAAGGGCCCTTCCTACGAGCAGTACTTC

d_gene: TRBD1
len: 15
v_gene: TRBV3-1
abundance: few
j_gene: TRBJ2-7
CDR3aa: CASSPRDRGRYEQYF
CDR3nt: TGTGCCAGCAGCCCCAGGGACAGGGGGCGGTACGAGCAGTACTTC

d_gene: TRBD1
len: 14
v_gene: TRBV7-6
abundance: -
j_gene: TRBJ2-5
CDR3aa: CASSLSGTGATQYF
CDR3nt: TGTGCCAGCAGCTTATCGGGGACAGGGGCGACCCAGTACTTC

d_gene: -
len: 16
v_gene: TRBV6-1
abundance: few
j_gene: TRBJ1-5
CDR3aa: CASSEGLGVSNQPQHF
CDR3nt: TGTGCCAGCAGTGAAGGCCTCGGGGTTAGCAATCAGCCCCAGCATTTT

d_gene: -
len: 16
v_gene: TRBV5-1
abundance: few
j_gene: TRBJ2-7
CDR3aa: CASSLAAGRSSYEQYF
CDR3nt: TGCGCCAGCAGCTTGGCCGCAGGGAGGTCCTCTTACGAGCAGTACTTC

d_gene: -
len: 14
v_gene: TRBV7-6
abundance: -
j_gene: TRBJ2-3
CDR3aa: CASSQLPTADTQYF
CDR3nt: TGTGCCAGCAGTCAACTCCCTACAGCAGATACGCAGTATTTT

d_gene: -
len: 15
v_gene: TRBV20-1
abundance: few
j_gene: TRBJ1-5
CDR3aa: CSARLGSYPDQPQHF
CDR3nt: TGCAGTGCTAGATTGGGTTCGTATCCCGATCAGCCCCAGCATTTT

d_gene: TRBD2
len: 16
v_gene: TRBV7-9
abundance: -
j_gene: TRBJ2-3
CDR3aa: CASSPYSTSGEDTQYF
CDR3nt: TGTGCCAGCAGCCCCTATTCGACTAGCGGGGAGGATACGCAGTATTTT

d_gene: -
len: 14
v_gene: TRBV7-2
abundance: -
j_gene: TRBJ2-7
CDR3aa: CASSFGIIGYEQYF
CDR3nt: TGTGCCAGCAGCTTCGGGATCATCGGGTACGAGCAGTACTTC

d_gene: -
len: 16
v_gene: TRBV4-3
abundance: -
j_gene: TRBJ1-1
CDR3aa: CASSQDLRGGGTEAFF
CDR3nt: TGCGCCAGCAGCCAAGATCTTCGGGGAGGGGGCACTGAAGCTTTCTTT

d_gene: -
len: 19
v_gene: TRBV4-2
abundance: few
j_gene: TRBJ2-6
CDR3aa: CASSQDYGARAAGANVLTF
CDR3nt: TGTGCCAGCAGCCAAGATTACGGCGCCCGCGCGGCTGGGGCCAACGTCCTGACTTTC

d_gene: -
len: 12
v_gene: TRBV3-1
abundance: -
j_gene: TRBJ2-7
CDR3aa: CASSNQGYEQYF
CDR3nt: TGTGCCAGCAGCAACCAGGGCTACGAGCAGTACTTC

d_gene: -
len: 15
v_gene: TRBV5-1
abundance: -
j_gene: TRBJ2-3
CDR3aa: CASSYPLRGADTQYF
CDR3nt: TGCGCCAGCAGCTATCCTTTAAGGGGGGCAGATACGCAGTATTTT

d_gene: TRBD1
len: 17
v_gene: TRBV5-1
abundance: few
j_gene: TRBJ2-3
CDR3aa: CASSREQGRLRTDTQYF
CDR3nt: TGCGCCAGCAGCCGAGAACAGGGGCGACTCCGCACAGATACGCAGTATTTT

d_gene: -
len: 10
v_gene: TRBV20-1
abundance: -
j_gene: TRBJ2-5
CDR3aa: CSARVGAQYF
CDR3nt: TGCAGTGCTAGAGTGGGGGCCCAGTACTTC